This T cell receptor beta chain derives from a study of cytomegalovirus exposure and HLA in healthy donors. The CDR3 is 17 residues long. V was shortened by 4 bases and J by 4 bases, with 20 bases between the two germline ends. Germline values: CDR1 MDHEN, CDR2 SYDVKM. This clone occurred once. PCR was performed using 60 Vbeta and 13 Jbeta primers. TCRdb's copy holds only in-frame clones and misses some; the assay was immunoSEQ multiplex PCR. Of around 110,000 clones in the sample, approximately 70% were seen once. This clonotype was obtained from a woman aged 40 to 55 in good health and CMV-seropositive. The material sequenced was PBMCs. The J gene is TRBJ2-1, the V gene TRBV28, with a weak D call TRBD2 (6 bases). The CDR3 loop is CASSSTAGSPGYNEQFF. The CDR3 DNA is TGTGCCAGCAGTTCAACCGCCGGGAGCCCAGGATACAATGAGCAGTTCTTC.